The rows below give T cell receptor beta chains drawn from one sample of a study of shared T cell receptors in the human thymus. Data came from immunoSEQ multiplex PCR; TCRdb stores just in-frame clones and leaves some out. This sample has 600,000 to 900,000 clones; 80% to 90% occur once, and the top ten carry more than 0.01%. The same data also contributed to another study, on human thymus T cells.

The sequenced sample was thymocytes. The receptors shown here come from a girl in the first two years of life with a congenital heart defect. CDR3s include the opening cysteine and the closing phenylalanine or tryptophan. The order of the fields is V gene, clone size, J gene, D gene, CDR3 protein, CDR3 DNA. A D gene is named only where the DNA matches it firmly. For some rows the clone size is stated as once, few or many, or as a class when expanded; others skip it.

>TRBV19|.|TRBJ1-1|TRBD1
CASSSLWAGGLFRNTEAFF
TGTGCCAGTAGTTCCCTGTGGGCAGGGGGCTTATTCCGAAACACTGAAGCTTTCTTT
>TRBV9|.|TRBJ1-2|.
CASSGTANYGYTF
TGTGCCAGCAGCGGGACAGCCAACTATGGCTACACCTTC
>TRBV5-1|.|TRBJ2-1|.
CASSPAGRSYNEQFF
TGCGCCAGCAGCCCGGCGGGGAGGAGTTACAATGAGCAGTTCTTC
>TRBV15|.|TRBJ2-2|TRBD1
CATSRRQGRTGELFF
TGTGCCACCAGCAGACGACAGGGGAGGACCGGGGAGCTGTTTTTT
>TRBV10-3|.|TRBJ2-2|.
CAISEIPGGSNTGELFF
TGTGCCATCAGTGAGATCCCCGGGGGATCGAACACCGGGGAGCTGTTTTTT
>TRBV2|.|TRBJ1-5|.
CASTLADSTSNQPQHF
TGTGCCAGCACTCTTGCAGATTCAACTAGCAATCAGCCCCAGCATTTT
>TRBV9|.|TRBJ2-1|.
CASSTKLAPYNEQFF
TGTGCCAGCAGCACTAAACTCGCCCCCTACAATGAGCAGTTCTTC
>TRBV25-1|.|TRBJ1-1|.
CATSTGNTEAFF
TGTGCCACCTCGACAGGGAACACTGAAGCTTTCTTT
>TRBV19|.|TRBJ1-2|.
CASRLGGMSNYGYTF
TGTGCCAGTAGATTAGGAGGAATGAGTAACTATGGCTACACCTTC
>TRBV15|.|TRBJ1-5|TRBD1
CATSRVPRTGEPRGNQPQHF
TGTGCCACCAGCAGAGTTCCGAGGACAGGGGAACCCCGGGGCAATCAGCCCCAGCATTTT
>TRBV2|.|TRBJ1-2|.
CASSDPPFYGYTF
TGTGCCAGCAGTGACCCCCCTTTTTATGGCTACACCTTC
>TRBV30|.|TRBJ2-7|TRBD1
CAWSVLEGDRGWYEQYF
TGTGCCTGGAGTGTATTGGAAGGGGACAGGGGTTGGTACGAGCAGTACTTC
>TRBV12-2|once|TRBJ2-1|.
CASRLIQTGQFF
TGTGCAAGTCGCTTAATCCAGACAGGGCAGTTCTTC
>TRBV6-1|few|TRBJ2-7|TRBD1
CASSERGDRGYEQYF
TGTGCCAGCAGTGAACGTGGGGACAGGGGGTACGAGCAGTACTTC
>TRBV7-3|.|TRBJ2-3|.
CASSKTPGVPDTQYF
TGTGCCAGCAGCAAGACGCCGGGGGTTCCAGATACGCAGTATTTT
>TRBV7-9|once|TRBJ1-1|TRBD1
CASSLVLRQGRTEAFF
TGTGCCAGCAGCTTAGTTCTCCGACAGGGTCGGACTGAAGCTTTCTTT
>TRBV7-9|.|TRBJ1-2|TRBD1
CASSLDRVYGYTF
TGTGCCAGCAGCCTAGACAGGGTATATGGCTACACCTTC
>TRBV7-2|.|TRBJ1-1|TRBD1
CASSVDRVATEAFF
TGTGCCAGCAGCGTAGACAGGGTTGCCACTGAAGCTTTCTTT
>TRBV4-1|.|TRBJ1-3|.
CASSQVAVDSGNTIYF
TGCGCCAGCAGCCAAGTGGCAGTTGATTCTGGAAACACCATATATTTT
>TRBV19|few|TRBJ1-4|.
CASSIGGEVWANEKLFF
TGTGCCAGTAGTATCGGGGGAGAGGTTTGGGCTAATGAAAAACTGTTTTTT
>TRBV27|.|TRBJ2-2|TRBD1
CASSIGTGYTGELFF
TGTGCCAGCAGTATCGGGACAGGGTACACCGGGGAGCTGTTTTTT
>TRBV14|.|TRBJ1-2|.
CASSGAFHYGYTF
TGTGCCAGCAGCGGGGCATTCCACTATGGCTACACCTTC
>TRBV10-3|.|TRBJ1-1|TRBD1
CAISDEDRGAINTEAFF
TGTGCCATCAGTGATGAGGACAGGGGGGCTATTAACACTGAAGCTTTCTTT
>TRBV2|few|TRBJ2-7|.
CADDRFTEFYEQYF
TGTGCCGATGACAGATTTACGGAATTCTACGAGCAGTACTTC
>TRBV14|few|TRBJ1-6|.
CASSQNFPLRGSYNSPLHF
TGTGCCAGCAGCCAAAACTTCCCGCTGCGGGGCTCCTATAATTCACCCCTCCACTTT
>TRBV5-1|.|TRBJ1-1|.
CASRCVADTEAFF
TGCGCCAGCAGGTGTGTGGCGGACACTGAAGCTTTCTTT